One sample yielded the 17 T cell receptor beta chains listed below, sequenced in a study of T cells after yellow fever vaccination. Each CDR3 protein is one row after TCRdb ran MiXCR on the 5' RACE reads. The repertoire holds about 580,000 distinct CDR3 sequences, less than 20% seen once, with 17% in the top ten. The sample here was PBMCs, taken 5 days after the first yellow fever vaccination. The receptors shown here come from a man younger than 35 who received the YFV17D yellow fever vaccine.

This clonotype was picked up a small number of times. The chain is built from TRBV7-8 and TRBJ2-1, with a possible D match to TRBD1 (5 bases). V lost 6 bases to trimming and J lost 10 bases, with 19 bases between them. The CDR3 totals 14 residues. The germline V gene has CDR1 SGHVS and CDR2 FQNEAQ. The CDR3 sequence is CASRSLQGSREQFF. The CDR3 bases are TGTGCCAGCAGGAGTCTCCAGGGAAGCCGGGAGCAGTTCTTC. Supplemented by reference TRBV7-8 and TRBJ2-1, the full variable domain reads GAGVSQSPRYKVAKRGQDVALRCDPISGHVSLFWYQQALGQGPEFLTYFQNEAQLDKSGLPSDRFFAERPEGSVSTLKIQRTQQEDSAVYLCASRSLQGSREQFFGPGTRLTVL.

V is TRBV7-2 and J is TRBJ2-3; TRBD1 matches at 8 bases. Germline V gives CDR1 SGHTA, CDR2 FQGNSA. The CDR3 loop spans 17 amino acids. Trimming at V came to 7 bases and at J to 0 bases, leaving 12 bases not matched to a gene. The CDR3 DNA is TGTGCCAGCACCGCCCCCACGGACAGGGTTAGCACAGATACGCAGTATTTT. It translates to CASTAPTDRVSTDTQYF.

This clonotype was detected only a few times. The chain uses TRBV9 and TRBJ1-2; TRBD1 might be the D (5 bases). Germline V gives CDR1 SGDLS, CDR2 YYNGEE. The CDR3 runs to 11 residues. The ends were cut back, 10 bases at V and 3 bases at J, with 10 bases in the middle. CDR3 residues: CASAGDYGYTF. The CDR3, as DNA: TGTGCCTCTGCGGGGGACTATGGCTACACCTTC. The full variable domain, with the rest looked up from reference TRBV9 and TRBJ1-2, is DSGVTQTPKHLITATGQRVTLRCSPRSGDLSVYWYQQSLDQGLQFLIQYYNGEERAKGNILERFSAQQFPDLHSELNLSSLELGDSALYFCASAGDYGYTFGSGTRLTVV.

The genes are TRBV7-2 and TRBJ1-2; D gene ambiguous. Trimming removed 0 bases from V and 4 bases from J, with 12 bases in between. The CDR3 runs 15 residues. Germline V gives CDR1 SGHTA, CDR2 FQGNSA. CDR3: CASSLAGFLGYGYTF. CDR3 sequence (DNA): TGTGCCAGCAGCTTAGCGGGATTTTTGGGCTATGGCTACACCTTC.

CDR3 bases: TGTGCCAGCAGTTTAGCGGTGGGACAGGGTCACTACGAGCAGTACTTC. As protein: CASSLAVGQGHYEQYF. This rearrangement joins TRBV12-3 or TRBV12-4 to TRBJ2-7; 9 bases agree with TRBD1. The CDR3 is 16 amino acids. Trimming removed 0 bases from V and 3 bases from J; junction bases left unmatched: 6.

This chain connects TRBV6-1 to TRBJ2-1, with a weak D call TRBD2 (6 bases). CDR3 size: 16 residues. Germline V gene sequence: CDR1 MNHNS, CDR2 SASEGT. V gave up 5 bases and J gave up 9 bases, with 23 bases separating them. The CDR3 sequence is CASSRNRDSRAAEQFF. Here the CDR3 DNA reads TGTGCCAGCAGTCGAAACCGGGACTCGAGGGCGGCTGAGCAGTTCTTC.

This clonotype appeared a few times. The CDR3 nucleotides are TGTGCCAGCAGTTCCGACAGGGCGTGGGAGACCCAGTACTTC. Encoded protein: CASSSDRAWETQYF. This chain links TRBV12-3 or TRBV12-4 with TRBJ2-5; 7 bases agree with TRBD1. J lost 5 bases, V lost 4 bases, and 7 bases had no gene match. CDR3 length: 14 residues.

This clonotype was detected a few times. The chain uses TRBV10-3 and TRBJ1-5; the D is unclear. The CDR3 runs 15 residues. Trimming cost V 10 bases and J 7 bases, with 23 bases left between them. CDR1 and CDR2 (germline): ENHRY, SYGVKD. The CDR3 protein is CATDQVRREGQPQHF. CDR3 in DNA: TGTGCCACGGATCAGGTACGAAGGGAGGGCCAGCCCCAGCATTTT.

This clonotype was found once. The chain employs TRBV19 and TRBJ1-5; D is possibly TRBD1 (6 bases). Trimming left V 7 bases short and J 2 bases short, with 9 bases between. The CDR3 loop spans 13 amino acids. The germline gives CDR1 LNHDA, CDR2 SQIVND (reference sequence). CDR3: CASKYRGNQPQHF. In DNA form, the CDR3 reads TGTGCCAGTAAGTACAGGGGCAATCAGCCCCAGCATTTT.

There are a few counts of this clonotype. This chain uses TRBV7-2 with TRBJ2-7; 11 bases agree with TRBD2. This CDR3 is 15 amino acids long. The V and J ends lost 4 bases and 1 base, in that order; junction bases with no gene match: 3. Looked up from germline, CDR1 is SGHTA and CDR2 is FQGNSA. The CDR3 loop reads CASSSTSGESYEQYF. Written as DNA, the CDR3 is TGTGCCAGCAGCTCGACTAGCGGGGAATCCTACGAGCAGTACTTC.

This clonotype occurred a few times. This chain connects TRBV7-6 to TRBJ2-7; D tentatively reads TRBD1 or TRBD2 (6 bases each). Trimming left V 1 base short and J 7 bases short, with 11 bases between. Germline values: CDR1 SGHVS, CDR2 FNYEAQ. The CDR3 is 13 residues long. CDR3 coding DNA: TGTGCCAGCAGCTTAGACGGGGGCTGGGAGCAGTACTTC. This codes for CASSLDGGWEQYF.

A few counts support this clonotype. V is TRBV7-2 and J is TRBJ2-1; D is perhaps TRBD1 or TRBD2 (5 bases each). This CDR3 has 14 amino acids. Germline V gives CDR1 SGHTA, CDR2 FQGNSA. Trimming cost V 5 bases and J 4 bases, with 12 bases left between them. CDR3 nucleotides: TGTGCCAGCAGCGCTGAGGGACCGTACAATGAGCAGTTCTTC. Translating gives CASSAEGPYNEQFF.

The gene calls are TRBV6-5 and TRBJ2-1, with D tentatively TRBD1 or TRBD2 (5 bases each). The V and J ends lost 2 bases and 6 bases respectively, with 17 bases between them. Germline V gene sequence: CDR1 MNHEY, CDR2 SVGAGI. The CDR3 is 16 residues long. CDR3 loop: CASSYEQPGPRNEQFF. The CDR3 region has the DNA TGTGCCAGCAGTTACGAGCAGCCGGGGCCCCGCAATGAGCAGTTCTTC.

There are a few counts of this clonotype. V and J are TRBV5-4 and TRBJ2-7; 8 nucleotides line up with TRBD2. The CDR3 totals 15 residues. The J segment lost 3 bases and the V segment lost 3 bases, leaving 8 bases of the junction unmatched. The germline V gene encodes CDR1 SGHNT and CDR2 YYREEE (reference sequence). CDR3 residues: CASSSTAGALYEQYF. In DNA, the CDR3 is TGTGCCAGCAGCTCAACAGCGGGGGCCCTCTACGAGCAGTACTTC.

This rearrangement joins TRBV29-1 to TRBJ2-7; 10 bases are shared with TRBD2. Germline V gene sequence: CDR1 SQVTM, CDR2 ANQGSEA. This CDR3 has 16 residues. The V gene end was trimmed by 4 bases and the J gene end by 3 bases; junction bases not matched to a gene: 12. The CDR3 sequence: CSVVPLTSGVGYEQYF. The CDR3 DNA is TGCAGCGTTGTCCCCTTAACTAGCGGGGTTGGCTACGAGCAGTACTTC.

This clonotype was seen a handful of times. J is TRBJ1-6 and V is TRBV6-1; unclear D gene. The CDR3 has 16 residues. CDR1 is MNHNS and CDR2 is SASEGT in the germline V gene. Deletions cut 5 bases from V and 7 bases from J, with 18 bases between. The CDR3 loop is CASSQREAVGNSPLHF. The CDR3 DNA follows: TGTGCCAGCAGTCAACGGGAAGCAGTCGGAAATTCACCCCTCCACTTT.

This clonotype was seen at least ten times. The chain joins TRBV3-1 to TRBJ2-2; perhaps TRBD1 as D (6 bases). Germline V gene lookup returns CDR1 LGHDT and CDR2 YNNKEL (reference sequence). The length of the CDR3 is 16 residues. Between the trimmed V and J ends, which lost 4 bases and 5 bases, there was a span of 17 bases. The CDR3, as DNA: TGTGCCAGCAGCCCCCCGAGGCAGGGGCTAACCGGGGAGCTGTTTTTT. Translating gives CASSPPRQGLTGELFF.